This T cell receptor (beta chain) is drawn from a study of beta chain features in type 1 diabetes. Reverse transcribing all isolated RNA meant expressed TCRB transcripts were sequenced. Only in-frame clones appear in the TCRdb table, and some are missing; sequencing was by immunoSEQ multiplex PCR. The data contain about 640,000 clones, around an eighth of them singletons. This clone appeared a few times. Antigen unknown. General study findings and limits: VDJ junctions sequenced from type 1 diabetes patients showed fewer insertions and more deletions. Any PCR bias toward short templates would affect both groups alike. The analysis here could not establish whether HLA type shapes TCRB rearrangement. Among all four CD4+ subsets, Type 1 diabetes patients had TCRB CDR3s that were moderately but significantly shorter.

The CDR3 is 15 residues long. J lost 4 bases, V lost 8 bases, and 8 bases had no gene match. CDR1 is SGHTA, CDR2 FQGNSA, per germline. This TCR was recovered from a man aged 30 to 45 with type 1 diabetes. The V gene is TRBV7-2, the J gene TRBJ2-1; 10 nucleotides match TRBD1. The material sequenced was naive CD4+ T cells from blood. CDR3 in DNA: TGTGCCAGCTCTCCCGGGACAGGGGAATACAATGAGCAGTTCTTC. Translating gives CASSPGTGEYNEQFF.